This T cell receptor beta chain comes out of a study of T cell repertoires in cytomegalovirus infection. Study context: Peptides in the study included HLA-C-restricted and HLA-B-restricted CMV epitopes. A matching HLA type, together with CMV infection, was signaled by public TCR beta signatures. Regarding the study as a whole: Cumulative frequency of public TCR beta families picked out carriers of CMV plus the relevant HLA. In two of eight donors, the top clonotype was HLA-C-restricted CMV-specific.

TCRdb passed the reads through MiXCR, listing each CDR3 protein once. The sample has approximately 150,000 distinct CDR3 sequences; roughly a fifth are singletons. Worth noting for this clonotype: Its antigen is not known.

This receptor was taken from a human donor in good health (CMV status not recorded). Some clones in this sample may be carry-over from other donors' samples. Source: CD8+ T cells from cultured PBMCs, taken from culture after CMV antigen stimulation.

CDR3 sequence (DNA): TGTGCCAGCAGTCTCCCGGGGGGTGCCTATGGCTACACCTTC. Its translation is CASSLPGGAYGYTF. This chain uses TRBV11-2 with TRBJ1-2; tentatively, D is TRBD1 (5 bases). V lost 6 bases and J lost 4, with 15 bases in between. Germline CDR1 reads SGHAT; CDR2 reads FQNNGV. This CDR3 spans 14 amino acids.